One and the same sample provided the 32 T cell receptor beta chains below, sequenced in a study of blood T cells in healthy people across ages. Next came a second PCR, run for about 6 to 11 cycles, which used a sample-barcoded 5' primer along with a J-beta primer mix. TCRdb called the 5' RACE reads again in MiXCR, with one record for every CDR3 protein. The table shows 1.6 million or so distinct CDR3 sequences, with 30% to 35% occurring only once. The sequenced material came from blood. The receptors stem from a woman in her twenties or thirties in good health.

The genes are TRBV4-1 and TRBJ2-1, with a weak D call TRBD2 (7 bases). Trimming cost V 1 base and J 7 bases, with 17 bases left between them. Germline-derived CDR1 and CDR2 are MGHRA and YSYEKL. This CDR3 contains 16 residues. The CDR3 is CASSQGWARGGNEQFF. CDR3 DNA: TGCGCCAGCAGCCAAGGCTGGGCCAGGGGAGGGAATGAGCAGTTCTTC.

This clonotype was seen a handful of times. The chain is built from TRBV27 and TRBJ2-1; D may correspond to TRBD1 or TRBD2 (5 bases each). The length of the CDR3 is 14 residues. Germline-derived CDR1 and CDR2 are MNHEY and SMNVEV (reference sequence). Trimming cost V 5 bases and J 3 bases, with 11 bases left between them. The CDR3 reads CASSRDAHYNEQFF. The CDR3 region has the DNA TGTGCCAGCAGTAGGGACGCGCACTACAATGAGCAGTTCTTC.

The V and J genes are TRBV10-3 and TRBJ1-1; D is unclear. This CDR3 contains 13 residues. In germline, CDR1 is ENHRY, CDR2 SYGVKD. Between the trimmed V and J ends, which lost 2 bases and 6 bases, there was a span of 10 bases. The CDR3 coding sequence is TGTGCCATCAGTGAGACCTTGAGGCCTGAAGCTTTCTTT. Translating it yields CAISETLRPEAFF.

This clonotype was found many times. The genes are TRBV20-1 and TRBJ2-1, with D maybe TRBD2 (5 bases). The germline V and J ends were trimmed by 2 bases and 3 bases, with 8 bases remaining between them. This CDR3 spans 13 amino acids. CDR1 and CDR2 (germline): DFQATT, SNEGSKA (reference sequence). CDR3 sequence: CSARNRDYNEQFF. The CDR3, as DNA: TGCAGTGCTAGAAACCGGGACTACAATGAGCAGTTCTTC.

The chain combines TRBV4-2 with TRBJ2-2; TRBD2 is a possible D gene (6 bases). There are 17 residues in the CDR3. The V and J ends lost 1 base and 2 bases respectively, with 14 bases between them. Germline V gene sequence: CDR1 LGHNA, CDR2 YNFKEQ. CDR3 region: CASSQGGLASNTGELFF. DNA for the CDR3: TGTGCCAGCAGCCAAGGTGGGCTAGCGTCTAACACCGGGGAGCTGTTTTTT.

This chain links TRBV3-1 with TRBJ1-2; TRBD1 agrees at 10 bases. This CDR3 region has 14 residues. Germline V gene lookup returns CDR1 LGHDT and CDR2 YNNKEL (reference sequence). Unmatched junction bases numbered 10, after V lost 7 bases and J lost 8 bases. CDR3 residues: CASNSRGTGVGYTF. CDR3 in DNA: TGTGCCAGCAACTCCCGCGGGACAGGGGTCGGCTACACCTTC.

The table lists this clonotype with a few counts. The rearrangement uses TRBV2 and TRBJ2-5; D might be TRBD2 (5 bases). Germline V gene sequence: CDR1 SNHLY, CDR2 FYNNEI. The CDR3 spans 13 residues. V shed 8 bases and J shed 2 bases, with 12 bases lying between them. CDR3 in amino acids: CASSAEDQETQYF. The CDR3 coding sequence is TGTGCCAGCTCCGCGGAGGATCAAGAGACCCAGTACTTC.

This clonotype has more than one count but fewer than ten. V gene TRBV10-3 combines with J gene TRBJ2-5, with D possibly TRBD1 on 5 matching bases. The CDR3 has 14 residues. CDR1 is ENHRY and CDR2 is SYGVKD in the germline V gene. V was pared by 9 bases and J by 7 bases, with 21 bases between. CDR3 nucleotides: TGTGCCATTCCCAGACATCCTTTAAGGGGGACCCAGTACTTC. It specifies CAIPRHPLRGTQYF.

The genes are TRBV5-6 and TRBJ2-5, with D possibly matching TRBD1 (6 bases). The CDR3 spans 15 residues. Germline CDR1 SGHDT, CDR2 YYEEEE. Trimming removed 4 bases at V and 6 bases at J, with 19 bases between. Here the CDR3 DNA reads TGTGCCAGCAGCCCCCCAGGGGCGGAAGGGAAGACCCAGTACTTC. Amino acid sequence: CASSPPGAEGKTQYF.

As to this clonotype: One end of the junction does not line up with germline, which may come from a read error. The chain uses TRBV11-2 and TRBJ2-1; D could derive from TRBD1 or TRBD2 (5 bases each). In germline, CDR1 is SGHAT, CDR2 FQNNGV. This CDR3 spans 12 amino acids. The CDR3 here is CARSWGFNEQFF. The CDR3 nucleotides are TGTGCCCGCAGCTGGGGGTTCAATGAGCAGTTCTTC.

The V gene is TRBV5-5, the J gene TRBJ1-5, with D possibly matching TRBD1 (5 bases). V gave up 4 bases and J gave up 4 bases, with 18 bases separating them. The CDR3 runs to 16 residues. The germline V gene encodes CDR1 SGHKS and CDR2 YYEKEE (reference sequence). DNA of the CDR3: TGTGCCAGCAGCGGAAGGGACGGGTGGACGAATCAGCCCCAGCATTTT. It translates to CASSGRDGWTNQPQHF.

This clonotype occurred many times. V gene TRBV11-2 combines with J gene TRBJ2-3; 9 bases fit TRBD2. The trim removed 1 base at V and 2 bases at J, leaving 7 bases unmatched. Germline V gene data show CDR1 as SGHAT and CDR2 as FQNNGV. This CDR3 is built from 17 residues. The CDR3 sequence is CASSLVGSGGPTDTQYF. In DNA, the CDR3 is TGTGCCAGCAGCTTAGTTGGTAGCGGGGGCCCCACAGATACGCAGTATTTT.

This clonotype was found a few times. The CDR3 coding sequence is TGTGCCAGCAGTGAGGATCCGGAAGGGAACACTGAAGCTTTCTTT. Its protein product is CASSEDPEGNTEAFF. The V and J genes are TRBV6-1 and TRBJ1-1; D unresolved. The CDR3 loop spans 15 amino acids. Germline V lookup: CDR1 MNHNS, CDR2 SASEGT. V was cut by 3 bases and J by 1 base, with 12 bases left in between.

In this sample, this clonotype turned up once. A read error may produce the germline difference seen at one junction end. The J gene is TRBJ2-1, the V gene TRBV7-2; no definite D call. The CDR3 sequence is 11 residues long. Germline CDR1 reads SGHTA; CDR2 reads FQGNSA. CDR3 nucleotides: TGTGCCTGCAGCTTAGACAATGAGCAGTTCTTC. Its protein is CACSLDNEQFF. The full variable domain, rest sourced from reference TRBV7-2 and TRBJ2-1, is GAGVSQSPSNKVTEKGKDVELRCDPISGHTALYWYRQSLGQGLEFLIYFQGNSAPDKSGLPSDRFSAERTGGSVSTLTIQRTQQEDSAVYLCACSLDNEQFFGPGTRLTVL.

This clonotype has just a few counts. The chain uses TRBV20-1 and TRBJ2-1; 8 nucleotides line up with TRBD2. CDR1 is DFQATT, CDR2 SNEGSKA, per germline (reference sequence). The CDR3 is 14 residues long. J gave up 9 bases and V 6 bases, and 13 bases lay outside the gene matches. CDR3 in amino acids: CSAIGRAEGFEQFF. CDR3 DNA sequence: TGCAGTGCGATCGGGAGGGCCGAAGGGTTTGAGCAGTTCTTC.

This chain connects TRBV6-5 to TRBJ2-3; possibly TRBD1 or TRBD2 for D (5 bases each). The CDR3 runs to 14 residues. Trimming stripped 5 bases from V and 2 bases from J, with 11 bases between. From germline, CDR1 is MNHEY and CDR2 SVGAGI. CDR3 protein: CASSRSGTTDTQYF. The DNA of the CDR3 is TGTGCCAGCAGTCGCTCTGGGACCACAGATACGCAGTATTTT.

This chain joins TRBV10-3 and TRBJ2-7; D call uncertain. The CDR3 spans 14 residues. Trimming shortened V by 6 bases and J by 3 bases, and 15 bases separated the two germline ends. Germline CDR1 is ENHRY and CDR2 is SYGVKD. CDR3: CAIREGQLDYEQYF. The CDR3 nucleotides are TGTGCCATCAGGGAAGGGCAGCTAGACTACGAGCAGTACTTC.

The CDR3 coding sequence is TGCGCCAGCAGCCAGGTACGGAACCAAGAGACCCAGTACTTC. Residues: CASSQVRNQETQYF. The rearrangement joins TRBV4-1 to TRBJ2-5; the D is unclear. This CDR3 comprises 14 residues. V was cut by 3 bases and J by 0 bases, with 8 bases left in between. From germline, CDR1 is MGHRA and CDR2 YSYEKL.

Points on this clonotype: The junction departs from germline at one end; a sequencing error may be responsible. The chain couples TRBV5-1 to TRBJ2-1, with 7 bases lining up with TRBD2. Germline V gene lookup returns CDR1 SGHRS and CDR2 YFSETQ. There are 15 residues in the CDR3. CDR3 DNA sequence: TGCGCCAGCGCCTTAACAGCGGGGTCGTTCAATGAGCGGTTCTTC. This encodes CASALTAGSFNERFF.

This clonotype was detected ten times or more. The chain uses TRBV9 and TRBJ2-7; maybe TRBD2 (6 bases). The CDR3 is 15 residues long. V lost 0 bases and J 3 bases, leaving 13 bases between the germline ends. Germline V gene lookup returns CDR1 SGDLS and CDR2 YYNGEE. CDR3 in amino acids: CASSVAGTGVYEQYF. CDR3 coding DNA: TGTGCCAGCAGCGTAGCCGGGACGGGAGTCTACGAGCAGTACTTC.

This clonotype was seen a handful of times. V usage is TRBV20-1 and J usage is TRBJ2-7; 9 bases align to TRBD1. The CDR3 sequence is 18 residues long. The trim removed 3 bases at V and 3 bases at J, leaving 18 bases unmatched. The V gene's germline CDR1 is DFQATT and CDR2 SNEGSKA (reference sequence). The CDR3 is CSARERTGAVGKFYEQYF. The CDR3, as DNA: TGCAGTGCTAGGGAACGGACAGGGGCGGTGGGGAAGTTCTACGAGCAGTACTTC.

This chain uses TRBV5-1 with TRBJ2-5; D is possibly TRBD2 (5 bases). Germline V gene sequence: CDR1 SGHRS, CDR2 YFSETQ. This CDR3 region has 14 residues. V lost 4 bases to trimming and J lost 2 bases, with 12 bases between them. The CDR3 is CASSNTGVQETQYF. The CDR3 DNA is TGCGCCAGCAGCAATACCGGGGTTCAAGAGACCCAGTACTTC.

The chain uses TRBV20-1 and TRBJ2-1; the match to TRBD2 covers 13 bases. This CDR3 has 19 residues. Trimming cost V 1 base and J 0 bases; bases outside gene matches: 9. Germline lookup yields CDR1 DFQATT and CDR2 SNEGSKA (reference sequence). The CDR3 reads CSARGLVLAGGLSYNEQFF. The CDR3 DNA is TGCAGTGCTAGAGGTTTGGTACTAGCGGGGGGGCTCTCCTACAATGAGCAGTTCTTC.

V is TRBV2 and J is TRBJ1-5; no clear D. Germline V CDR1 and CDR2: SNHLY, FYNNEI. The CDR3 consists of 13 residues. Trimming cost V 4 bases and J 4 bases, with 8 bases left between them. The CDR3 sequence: CASSVTWNQPQHF. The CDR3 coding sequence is TGTGCCAGCAGTGTAACATGGAATCAGCCCCAGCATTTT.

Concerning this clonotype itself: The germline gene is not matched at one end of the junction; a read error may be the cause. The CDR3 DNA follows: TGCGGCGTTGATACGGGCACAGATACGCAGTATTTT. Translation: CGVDTGTDTQYF. The V gene is TRBV29-1, the J gene TRBJ2-3; D is undetermined. The CDR3 has 12 amino acids. Germline CDR1 SQVTM, CDR2 ANQGSEA.

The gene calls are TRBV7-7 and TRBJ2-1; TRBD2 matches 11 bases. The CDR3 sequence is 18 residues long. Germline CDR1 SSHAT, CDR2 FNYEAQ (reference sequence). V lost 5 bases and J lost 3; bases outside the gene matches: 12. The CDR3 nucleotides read TGTGCCAGCAGCCCTCAACTTCAACTAGCGGGGGTCTACAATGAGCAGTTCTTC. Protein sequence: CASSPQLQLAGVYNEQFF.

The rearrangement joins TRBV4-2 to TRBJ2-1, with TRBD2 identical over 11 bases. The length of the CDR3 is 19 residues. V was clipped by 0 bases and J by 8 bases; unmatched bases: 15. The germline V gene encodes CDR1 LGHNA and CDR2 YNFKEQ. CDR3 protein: CASSQDRGWASGRSHEQFF. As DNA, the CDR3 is TGTGCCAGCAGCCAAGATCGGGGGTGGGCTAGCGGGAGGTCGCATGAGCAGTTCTTC.

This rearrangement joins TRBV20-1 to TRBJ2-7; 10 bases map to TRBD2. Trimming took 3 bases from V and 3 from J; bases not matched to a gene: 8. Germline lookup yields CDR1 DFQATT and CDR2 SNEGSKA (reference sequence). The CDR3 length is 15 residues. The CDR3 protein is CSARVGTSVLYEQYF. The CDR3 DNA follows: TGCAGTGCTAGGGTTGGGACTAGCGTTCTCTACGAGCAGTACTTC.

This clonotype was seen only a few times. CDR3 in amino acids: CASSWGGLGFTDTQYF. For the CDR3, the DNA is TGTGCCAGCAGTTGGGGGGGACTGGGGTTTACAGATACGCAGTATTTT. This sequence joins TRBV12-3 or TRBV12-4 and TRBJ2-3; the match to TRBD2 covers 7 bases. The CDR3 is 16 residues long. The junction had 10 bases not matched to a gene; V was cut back by 4 bases and J by 3 bases.

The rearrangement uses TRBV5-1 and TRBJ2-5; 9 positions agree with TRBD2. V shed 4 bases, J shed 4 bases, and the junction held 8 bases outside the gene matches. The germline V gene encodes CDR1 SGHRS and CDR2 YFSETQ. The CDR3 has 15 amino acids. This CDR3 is CASSETGLARETQYF. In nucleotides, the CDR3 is TGCGCCAGCAGCGAGACGGGACTAGCACGAGAGACCCAGTACTTC.

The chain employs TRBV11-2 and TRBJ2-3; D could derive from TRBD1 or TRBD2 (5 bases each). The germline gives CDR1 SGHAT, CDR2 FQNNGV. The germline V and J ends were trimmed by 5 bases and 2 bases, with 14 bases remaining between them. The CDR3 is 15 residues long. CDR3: CASSVRGAPTDTQYF. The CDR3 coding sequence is TGTGCCAGCAGCGTCCGGGGCGCACCCACAGATACGCAGTATTTT.

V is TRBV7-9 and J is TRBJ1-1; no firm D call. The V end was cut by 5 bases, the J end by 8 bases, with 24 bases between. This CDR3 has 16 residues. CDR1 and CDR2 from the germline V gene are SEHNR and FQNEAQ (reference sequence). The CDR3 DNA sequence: TGTGCCAGCAGCGGAAACTTGAGGACTTACAGAGGAGAAGCTTTCTTT. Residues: CASSGNLRTYRGEAFF.